Listed here are 6 T cell receptor beta chains from one sample, sequenced in a study of blood T cell repertoires in COVID-19. Repertoires were generated with immunoSEQ multiplex PCR, while TCRdb's copy carries only in-frame clones and drops some. The sample shows 90,000 to 120,000 clones, around 88% of them seen only once. The sequencing sample was made of peripheral blood. These receptors came from a man over 45 with active or convalescent COVID-19.

This chain links TRBV21-1 with TRBJ2-5; TRBD1 is the table's D call, not checked against the DNA. TRBV21-1 is a listed pseudogene. The CDR3 sequence is 16 residues long. This CDR3 is CASSKPLRGLEETQYF. CDR3 bases: TGTGCCAGCAGCAAACCCTTAAGGGGATTAGAGGAGACCCAGTACTTC.

This chain connects TRBV5-6 to TRBJ2-4; D remains ambiguous. V was pared by 6 bases and J by 3 bases, with 13 bases between. CDR1 is SGHDT, CDR2 YYEEEE, per germline. This CDR3 spans 14 amino acids. CDR3 sequence (DNA): TGTGCCAGCACCAAATTTAGTAGCAAAAACATTCAGTACTTC. This gives the protein CASTKFSSKNIQYF. The full variable domain, completed using reference TRBV5-6 and TRBJ2-4, is DAGVTQSPTHLIKTRGQQVTLRCSPKSGHDTVSWYQQALGQGPQFIFQYYEEEERQRGNFPDRFSGHQFPNYSSELNVNALLLGDSALYLCASTKFSSKNIQYFGAGTRLSVL.

This clone has more than one count but fewer than ten. V is TRBV28 and J is TRBJ2-2, with TRBD2 matching 7 bases. Germline-derived CDR1 and CDR2 are MDHEN and SYDVKM. After removal of 5 bases from V and 1 base from J, the junction contained 10 bases not matched to a gene. The CDR3 runs to 17 residues. The CDR3 here is CASSPPSERENTGELFF. CDR3 DNA sequence: TGTGCCAGCAGTCCCCCCTCAGAGCGGGAGAACACCGGGGAGCTGTTTTTT.

The chain has TRBV6-1 and TRBJ2-7, with TRBD1 matching over 9 bases. Looked up from germline, CDR1 is MNHNS and CDR2 is SASEGT. The CDR3 totals 15 residues. The J segment lost 3 bases and the V segment lost 3 bases, leaving 6 bases of the junction unmatched. The CDR3 spells CASSEKTGGSYEQYF. In DNA, the CDR3 is TGTGCCAGCAGTGAGAAGACAGGGGGAAGCTACGAGCAGTACTTC.

This chain joins TRBV24-1 and TRBJ2-3, with TRBD1 matching 10 bases. CDR3 size: 16 residues. The V and J ends lost 3 bases and 1 base, in that order; junction bases with no gene match: 3. Germline V gene data show CDR1 as KGHDR and CDR2 as SFDVKD. CDR3 nucleotide sequence: TGTGCCACCAGTGATCCCGGGACAGGGGGCACAGATACGCAGTATTTT. It codes for CATSDPGTGGTDTQYF.

This chain connects TRBV6-2 or TRBV6-3 to TRBJ2-1, with D possibly TRBD2 on 5 matching bases. The V end lost 3 bases, the J end lost 4 bases, and 16 bases lay between the germline ends. CDR1 MNHEY and CDR2 SVGEGT come from the germline V gene. The CDR3 spans 16 residues. The CDR3 DNA reads TGTGCCAGCAGTTATGGGAACAGAGGGAGTTACAATGAGCAGTTCTTC. Amino acid sequence: CASSYGNRGSYNEQFF.